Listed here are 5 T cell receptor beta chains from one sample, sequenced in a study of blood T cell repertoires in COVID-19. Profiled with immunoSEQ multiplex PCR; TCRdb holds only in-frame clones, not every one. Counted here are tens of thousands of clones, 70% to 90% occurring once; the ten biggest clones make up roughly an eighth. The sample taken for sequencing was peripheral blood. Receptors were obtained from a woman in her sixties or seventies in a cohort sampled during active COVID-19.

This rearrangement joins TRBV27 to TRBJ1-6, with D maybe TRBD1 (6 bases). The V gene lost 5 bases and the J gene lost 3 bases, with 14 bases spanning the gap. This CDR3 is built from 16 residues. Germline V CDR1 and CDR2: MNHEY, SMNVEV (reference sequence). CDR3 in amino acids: CASSPRGGLYNSPLHF. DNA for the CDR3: TGTGCCAGCAGTCCCCGGGGGGGCCTCTATAATTCACCCCTCCACTTT.

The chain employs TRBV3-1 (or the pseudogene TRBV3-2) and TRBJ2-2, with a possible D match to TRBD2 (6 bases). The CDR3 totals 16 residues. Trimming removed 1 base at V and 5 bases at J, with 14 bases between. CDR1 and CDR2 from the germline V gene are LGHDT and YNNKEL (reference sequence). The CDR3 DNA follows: TGTGCCAGCAGCCAAGCCCGACTAGAGAGTACCGGGGAGCTGTTTTTT. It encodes CASSQARLESTGELFF.

The CDR3 nucleotides are TGTGCCAGCAGTTTAGGACAGCACTATGGCTACACCTTC. Translating gives CASSLGQHYGYTF. This chain links TRBV28 with TRBJ1-2, with D possibly matching TRBD1 (6 bases). CDR1 and CDR2 from the germline V gene are MDHEN and SYDVKM. Trimming took 2 bases from V and 3 from J, leaving 7 bases between them. CDR3 length equals 13 residues.

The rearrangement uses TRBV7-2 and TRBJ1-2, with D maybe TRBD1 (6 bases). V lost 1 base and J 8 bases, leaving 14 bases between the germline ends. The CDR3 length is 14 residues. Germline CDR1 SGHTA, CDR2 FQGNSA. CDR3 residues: CASSLGGGSSGYTF. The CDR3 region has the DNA TGTGCCAGCAGCTTAGGGGGGGGCAGTTCCGGCTACACCTTC.

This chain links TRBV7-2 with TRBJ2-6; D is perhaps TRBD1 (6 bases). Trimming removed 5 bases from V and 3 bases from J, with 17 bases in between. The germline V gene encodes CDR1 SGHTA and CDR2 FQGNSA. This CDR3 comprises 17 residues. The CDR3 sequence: CASSPQTGGSGANVLTF. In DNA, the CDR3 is TGTGCCAGCAGCCCTCAGACAGGAGGAAGTGGGGCCAACGTCCTGACTTTC. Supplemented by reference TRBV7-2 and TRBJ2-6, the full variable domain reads GAGVSQSPSNKVTEKGKDVELRCDPISGHTALYWYRQSLGQGLEFLIYFQGNSAPDKSGLPSDRFSAERTGGSVSTLTIQRTQQEDSAVYLCASSPQTGGSGANVLTFGAGSRLTVL.